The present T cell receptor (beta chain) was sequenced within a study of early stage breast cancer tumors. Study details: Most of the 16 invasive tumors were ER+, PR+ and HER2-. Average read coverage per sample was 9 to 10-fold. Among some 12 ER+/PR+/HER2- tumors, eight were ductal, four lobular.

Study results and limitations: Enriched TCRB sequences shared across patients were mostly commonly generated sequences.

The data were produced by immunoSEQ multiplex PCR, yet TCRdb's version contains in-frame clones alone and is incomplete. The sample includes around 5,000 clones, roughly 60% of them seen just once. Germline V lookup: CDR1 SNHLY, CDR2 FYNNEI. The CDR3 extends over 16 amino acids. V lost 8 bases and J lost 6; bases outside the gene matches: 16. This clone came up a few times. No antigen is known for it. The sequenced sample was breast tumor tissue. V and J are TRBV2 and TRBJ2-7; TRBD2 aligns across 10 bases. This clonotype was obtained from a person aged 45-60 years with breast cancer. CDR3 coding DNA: TGTGCCAGCTCTCTCGGGGGGGCTAGCGGGAGAAGCGAGCAGTACTTC. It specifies CASSLGGASGRSEQYF. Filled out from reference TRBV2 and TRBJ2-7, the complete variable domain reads EPEVTQTPSHQVTQMGQEVILRCVPISNHLYFYWYRQILGQKVEFLVSFYNNEISEKSEIFDDQFSVERPDGSNFTLKIRSTKLEDSAMYFCASSLGGASGRSEQYFGPGTRLTVT.